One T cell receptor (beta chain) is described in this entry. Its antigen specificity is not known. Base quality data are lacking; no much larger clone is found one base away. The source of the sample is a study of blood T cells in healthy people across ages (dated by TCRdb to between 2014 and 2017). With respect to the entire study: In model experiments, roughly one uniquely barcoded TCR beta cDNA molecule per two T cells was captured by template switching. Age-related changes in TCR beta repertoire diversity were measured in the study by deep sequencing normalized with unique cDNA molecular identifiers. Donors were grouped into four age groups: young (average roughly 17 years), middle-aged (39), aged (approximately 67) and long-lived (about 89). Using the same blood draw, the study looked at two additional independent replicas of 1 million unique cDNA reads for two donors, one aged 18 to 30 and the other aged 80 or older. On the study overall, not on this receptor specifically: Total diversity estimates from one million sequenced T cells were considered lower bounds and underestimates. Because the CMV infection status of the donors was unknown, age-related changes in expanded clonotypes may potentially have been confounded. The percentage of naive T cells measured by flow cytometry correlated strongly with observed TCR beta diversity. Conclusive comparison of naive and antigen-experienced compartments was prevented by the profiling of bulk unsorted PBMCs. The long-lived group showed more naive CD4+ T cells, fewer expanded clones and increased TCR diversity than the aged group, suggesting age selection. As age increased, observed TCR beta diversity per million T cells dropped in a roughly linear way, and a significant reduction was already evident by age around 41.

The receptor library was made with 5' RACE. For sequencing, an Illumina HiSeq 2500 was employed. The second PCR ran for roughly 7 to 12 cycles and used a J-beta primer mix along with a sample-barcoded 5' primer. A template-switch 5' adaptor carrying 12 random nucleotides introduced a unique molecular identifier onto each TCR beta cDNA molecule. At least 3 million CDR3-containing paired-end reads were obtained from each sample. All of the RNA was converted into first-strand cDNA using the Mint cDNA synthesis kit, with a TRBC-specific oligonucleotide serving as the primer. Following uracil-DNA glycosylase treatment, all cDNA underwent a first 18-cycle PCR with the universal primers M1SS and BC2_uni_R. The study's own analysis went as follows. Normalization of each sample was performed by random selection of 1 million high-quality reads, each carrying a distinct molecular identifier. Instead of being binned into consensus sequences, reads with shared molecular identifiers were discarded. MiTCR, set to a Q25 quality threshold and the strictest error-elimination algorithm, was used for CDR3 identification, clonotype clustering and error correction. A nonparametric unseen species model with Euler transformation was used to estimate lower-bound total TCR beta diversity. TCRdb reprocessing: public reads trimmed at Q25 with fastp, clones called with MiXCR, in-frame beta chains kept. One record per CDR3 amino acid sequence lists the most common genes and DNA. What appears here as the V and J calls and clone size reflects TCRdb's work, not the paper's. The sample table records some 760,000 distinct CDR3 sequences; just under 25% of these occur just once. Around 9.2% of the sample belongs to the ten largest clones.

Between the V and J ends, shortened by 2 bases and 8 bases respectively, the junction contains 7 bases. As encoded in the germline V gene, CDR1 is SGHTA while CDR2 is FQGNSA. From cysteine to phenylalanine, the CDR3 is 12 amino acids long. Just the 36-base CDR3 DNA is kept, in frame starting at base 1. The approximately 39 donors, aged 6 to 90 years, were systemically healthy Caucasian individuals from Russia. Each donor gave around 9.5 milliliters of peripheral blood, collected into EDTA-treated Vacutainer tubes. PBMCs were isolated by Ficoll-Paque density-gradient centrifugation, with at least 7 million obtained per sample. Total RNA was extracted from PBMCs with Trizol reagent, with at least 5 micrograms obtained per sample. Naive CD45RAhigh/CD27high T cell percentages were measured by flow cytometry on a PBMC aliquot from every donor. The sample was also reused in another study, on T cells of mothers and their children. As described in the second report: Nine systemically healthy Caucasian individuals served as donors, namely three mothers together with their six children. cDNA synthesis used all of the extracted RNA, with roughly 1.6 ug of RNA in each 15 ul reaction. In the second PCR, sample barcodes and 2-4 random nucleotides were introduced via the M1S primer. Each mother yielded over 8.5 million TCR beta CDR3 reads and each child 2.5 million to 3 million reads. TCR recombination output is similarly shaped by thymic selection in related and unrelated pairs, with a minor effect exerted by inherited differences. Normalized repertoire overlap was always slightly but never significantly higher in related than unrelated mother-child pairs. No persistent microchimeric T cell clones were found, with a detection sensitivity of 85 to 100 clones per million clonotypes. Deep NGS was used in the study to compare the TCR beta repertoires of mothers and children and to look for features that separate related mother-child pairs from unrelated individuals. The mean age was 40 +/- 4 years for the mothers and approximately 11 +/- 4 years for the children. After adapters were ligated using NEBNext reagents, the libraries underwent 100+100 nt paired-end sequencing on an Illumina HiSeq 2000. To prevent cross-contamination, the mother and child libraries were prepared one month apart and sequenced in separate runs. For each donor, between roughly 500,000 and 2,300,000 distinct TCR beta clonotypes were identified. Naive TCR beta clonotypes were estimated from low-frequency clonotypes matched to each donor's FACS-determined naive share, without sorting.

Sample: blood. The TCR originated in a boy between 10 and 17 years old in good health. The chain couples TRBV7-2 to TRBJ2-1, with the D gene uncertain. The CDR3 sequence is CASSLQRYEQFF. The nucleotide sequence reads TGTGCCAGCAGCTTACAGCGCTATGAGCAGTTCTTC.